This is a list of T cell receptor beta chains from one sample in a study of blood T cell repertoires in COVID-19. Here immunoSEQ multiplex PCR was the method, and the copy in TCRdb shows in-frame clones only, minus some. The table has tens of thousands of clones, approximately 84% seen once. The material sequenced was peripheral blood. Receptors originate from a man aged 50 to 60 with COVID-19, enrolled during active disease. CDR3s include the opening cysteine and the closing phenylalanine or tryptophan. A D gene is named only where the DNA matches it firmly. The listing skips clone size in some rows; elsewhere it reads once, few, many or a size class.

V: TRBV18
D: TRBD2
size: few
length: 17
J: TRBJ2-3
DNA: TGTGCCAGCTCACCATTCAGAACTAGCGCCTCCACAGATACGCAGTATTTT
CDR3: CASSPFRTSASTDTQYF

V: TRBV5-1
D: .
size: .
length: 14
J: TRBJ1-2
DNA: TGCGCCAGCAGCTTGTCGGGACAAAACTATGGCTACACCTTC
CDR3: CASSLSGQNYGYTF

V: TRBV6-1
D: .
size: once
length: 15
J: TRBJ1-2
DNA: TGTGCCAGCAGTTTCCCCCAGGGGATTAATTATGGCTACACCTTC
CDR3: CASSFPQGINYGYTF

V: TRBV7-9
D: TRBD2
size: .
length: 14
J: TRBJ2-7
DNA: TGTGCCAGCAGCCTGACTAGCGGGGCAGACGAGCAGTACTTC
CDR3: CASSLTSGADEQYF

V: TRBV30
D: .
size: once
length: 17
J: TRBJ2-3
DNA: TGTGCCTGGAGGGACAGGGGGGCTAGCGGGGGTAGAGATACGCAGTATTTT
CDR3: CAWRDRGASGGRDTQYF

V: TRBV6-5
D: .
size: .
length: 15
J: TRBJ2-3
DNA: TGTGCCAGCACTTCCCCCGGGGTCGGTTCGTCTACGCAGTATTTT
CDR3: CASTSPGVGSSTQYF

V: TRBV14
D: TRBD1
size: .
length: 11
J: TRBJ1-2
DNA: TGTGCCACAGGGGGCCACTATGGCTACACCTTC
CDR3: CATGGHYGYTF

V: TRBV18
D: TRBD1
size: .
length: 13
J: TRBJ2-1
DNA: TGTGCCAGCTCACCGGGACAGGCAAATGAGCAGTTCTTC
CDR3: CASSPGQANEQFF

V: TRBV7-8
D: .
size: .
length: 14
J: TRBJ1-4
DNA: TGTGCCAGCAGCTCCCAGGGTTCTAATGAAAAACTGTTTTTT
CDR3: CASSSQGSNEKLFF

V: TRBV5-4
D: .
size: .
length: 16
J: TRBJ2-3
DNA: TGTGCCAGCAGCCTCCGGGTATTAGCCGACGCAGATACGCAGTATTTT
CDR3: CASSLRVLADADTQYF

V: TRBV9
D: TRBD1
size: .
length: 14
J: TRBJ1-4
DNA: TGTGCCAGCAGCGAGCGGACAGGGAATGAAAAACTGTTTTTT
CDR3: CASSERTGNEKLFF

V: TRBV18
D: TRBD1
size: .
length: 16
J: TRBJ2-1
DNA: TGTGCCAGCTCACCCCAGACAGGGGGAAATAACAATGAGCAGTTCTTC
CDR3: CASSPQTGGNNNEQFF

V: TRBV19
D: .
size: .
length: 14
J: TRBJ2-3
DNA: TGTGCCAGTAGTCTGGGGCTAACCTCAGATACGCAGTATTTT
CDR3: CASSLGLTSDTQYF

V: TRBV7-3
D: .
size: .
length: 13
J: TRBJ2-1
DNA: TGTGCCAGCAGCCTACAGTGGGGGGAAAAGCAGTTCTTC
CDR3: CASSLQWGEKQFF

V: TRBV9
D: .
size: .
length: 14
J: TRBJ2-7
DNA: TGTGCCAGCAGCGTAGGTTCGAGCTCCTACGAGCAGTACTTC
CDR3: CASSVGSSSYEQYF

V: TRBV30
D: TRBD1
size: .
length: 14
J: TRBJ1-1
DNA: TGTGCCTGGAGCGGGACAGGGGTTTTCACTGAAGCTTTCTTT
CDR3: CAWSGTGVFTEAFF

V: TRBV5-1
D: TRBD2
size: .
length: 17
J: TRBJ2-3
DNA: TGCGCCAGCAGCTTGGACGCGCGGGGGGCTAGCACAGATACGCAGTATTTT
CDR3: CASSLDARGASTDTQYF

V: TRBV5-4
D: .
size: .
length: 13
J: TRBJ2-5
DNA: TGTGCCAGCAGCTTGGCTAGCGCGGAGACCCAGTACTTC
CDR3: CASSLASAETQYF

V: TRBV6-5
D: TRBD1
size: few
length: 15
J: TRBJ2-3
DNA: TGTGCCAGCAGAGCCGGGACAGGGATCACAGATACGCAGTATTTT
CDR3: CASRAGTGITDTQYF

V: TRBV10-3
D: .
size: once
length: 14
J: TRBJ2-2
DNA: TGTGCCGTCGTTCGGGACTCTGCTGGCGGGGAGCTGTTTTTT
CDR3: CAVVRDSAGGELFF

V: TRBV2
D: .
size: .
length: 13
J: TRBJ1-2
DNA: TGTGCCAGCAGCTCCGGGGGGCGCATAGGCTACACCTTC
CDR3: CASSSGGRIGYTF

V: TRBV5-1
D: .
size: .
length: 15
J: TRBJ2-1
DNA: TGCGCCAGCAGCGATTATAGTAGCGGATACAATGAGCAGTTCTTC
CDR3: CASSDYSSGYNEQFF

V: TRBV7-9
D: .
size: .
length: 12
J: TRBJ2-1
DNA: TGTGCCAGCAGCTCACAGGGCGGCGAGCAGTTCTTC
CDR3: CASSSQGGEQFF

V: TRBV9
D: TRBD1
size: few
length: 16
J: TRBJ2-7
DNA: TGTGCCAGCAGCTCTCAACCGGGACAGGGGTTCTACGAGCAGTACTTC
CDR3: CASSSQPGQGFYEQYF

V: TRBV6-5
D: TRBD1
size: .
length: 15
J: TRBJ2-7
DNA: TGTGCCAGCAGTTACCGCGGACAGGGGACCTACGAGCAGTACTTC
CDR3: CASSYRGQGTYEQYF

V: TRBV5-6
D: TRBD1
size: .
length: 13
J: TRBJ2-7
DNA: TGTGCCAGCAGTGCCGGGACAGGGACCGAGCAGTACTTC
CDR3: CASSAGTGTEQYF

V: TRBV18
D: TRBD1
size: .
length: 18
J: TRBJ2-4
DNA: TGTGCCAGCTCAGCAGGGGGCGCGCGGGGAATAGCCAAAAACATTCAGTACTTC
CDR3: CASSAGGARGIAKNIQYF

V: TRBV5-1
D: .
size: .
length: 16
J: TRBJ2-3
DNA: TGCGCCAGCAGCTTGGGGGCAGGGCTGAGCACAGATACGCAGTATTTT
CDR3: CASSLGAGLSTDTQYF

V: TRBV3-1/TRBV3-2
D: TRBD2
size: .
length: 15
J: TRBJ2-7
DNA: TGTGCCAGCAGCCAATCTCTAGCGGGGGGTAACGAGCAGTACTTC
CDR3: CASSQSLAGGNEQYF

V: TRBV5-4
D: .
size: .
length: 13
J: TRBJ1-4
DNA: TGTGCCAGCAGCAGAGTTGAAGATGAAAAACTGTTTTTT
CDR3: CASSRVEDEKLFF

V: TRBV5-1
D: .
size: .
length: 14
J: TRBJ1-5
DNA: TGCGCCAGCAGCTTGGCACAGAGCAATCAGCCCCAGCATTTT
CDR3: CASSLAQSNQPQHF

V: TRBV19
D: TRBD2
size: few
length: 16
J: TRBJ2-3
DNA: TGTGCCAGTAGTTTGTCTAGCGGGAGAGGGACAGATACGCAGTATTTT
CDR3: CASSLSSGRGTDTQYF

V: TRBV30
D: TRBD2
size: once
length: 14
J: TRBJ2-5
DNA: TGTGCCTGGGGACTAGCGGGGGGCCAAGAGACCCAGTACTTC
CDR3: CAWGLAGGQETQYF

V: TRBV7-9
D: TRBD2
size: .
length: 11
J: TRBJ2-1
DNA: TGTGCCAGCCTAGCGGGGAATGAGCAGTTCTTC
CDR3: CASLAGNEQFF

V: TRBV27
D: .
size: .
length: 14
J: TRBJ2-7
DNA: TGTGCCAGCAGTTTATCGGGGGGGCCCTACGAGCAGTACTTC
CDR3: CASSLSGGPYEQYF

V: TRBV6-5
D: TRBD1
size: once
length: 14
J: TRBJ1-1
DNA: TGTGCCAGCAGTACGGGACAGGGGAAGGCTCAAGCTTTCTTT
CDR3: CASSTGQGKAQAFF

V: TRBV10-2
D: TRBD2
size: .
length: 15
J: TRBJ2-7
DNA: TGCGCCAGCAGAAAGGAGGCAGGGACTATCTACGAGCAGTACTTC
CDR3: CASRKEAGTIYEQYF

V: TRBV27
D: .
size: once
length: 15
J: TRBJ2-3
DNA: TGTGCCAGCAGTGCGACTAGTTGGCGCACAGATACGCAGTATTTT
CDR3: CASSATSWRTDTQYF

V: TRBV5-4
D: .
size: .
length: 14
J: TRBJ2-5
DNA: TGTGCCACCCTTAGAGATGTGGCGGGAGAGACCCAGTACTTC
CDR3: CATLRDVAGETQYF

V: TRBV5-5
D: .
size: .
length: 14
J: TRBJ2-5
DNA: TGTGCCAGCAGCTCAGGACTTAGCGGAGAGACCCAGTACTTC
CDR3: CASSSGLSGETQYF

V: TRBV5-4
D: .
size: .
length: 13
J: TRBJ1-2
DNA: TGTGCCAGCAGCTTAAGAGCAACCTATGGCTACACCTTC
CDR3: CASSLRATYGYTF

V: TRBV18
D: .
size: few
length: 18
J: TRBJ1-6
DNA: TGTGCCAGCTCACCGGCGGATATAGTCAGCTCCTATAATTCACCCCTCCACTTT
CDR3: CASSPADIVSSYNSPLHF

V: TRBV4-1
D: .
size: .
length: 15
J: TRBJ1-2
DNA: TGCGCCAGCAGCCAAGCTTTCAGCCAGGCTTATGGCTACACCTTC
CDR3: CASSQAFSQAYGYTF

V: TRBV19
D: .
size: .
length: 13
J: TRBJ2-7
DNA: TGTGCCAGTAGTCGGGGTCTCTCCTACGAGCAGTACTTC
CDR3: CASSRGLSYEQYF

V: TRBV13
D: .
size: few
length: 14
J: TRBJ2-2
DNA: TGTGCCAGCAGCCCAGGACTGGCCTGGGGGGAGCTGTTTTTT
CDR3: CASSPGLAWGELFF

V: TRBV29-1
D: .
size: .
length: 11
J: TRBJ2-7
DNA: TGCAGCGTTGCGGGATCCTACGAGCAGTACTTC
CDR3: CSVAGSYEQYF

V: TRBV5-1
D: TRBD2
size: .
length: 15
J: TRBJ2-5
DNA: TGCGCCAGCAGCCCGGGGGGATACCCAAAAGAGACCCAGTACTTC
CDR3: CASSPGGYPKETQYF

V: TRBV7-3
D: TRBD1
size: .
length: 16
J: TRBJ2-3
DNA: TGTGCCAGCAGCTTCTTAGGACAGGGTATCACAGATACGCAGTATTTT
CDR3: CASSFLGQGITDTQYF

V: TRBV5-1
D: TRBD1
size: .
length: 18
J: TRBJ2-6
DNA: TGCGCCAGCAACCCTGGGTGGACAGGGTGGTCTGGGGCCAACGTCCTGACTTTC
CDR3: CASNPGWTGWSGANVLTF

V: TRBV5-1
D: TRBD1
size: .
length: 18
J: TRBJ1-4
DNA: TGCGCCAGCAGGGCCGGGACAGACCCTTTAGCAACTAATGAAAAACTGTTTTTT
CDR3: CASRAGTDPLATNEKLFF